Listed here is a single TCR beta chain. As yet, its antigen is unknown. The CDR3 has 16 amino acids. V dropped 4 bases and J dropped 0 bases, with 15 bases sitting between them. Germline loops: CDR1 SGHTA, CDR2 FQGNSA. The sample belongs to a study of cytomegalovirus exposure and HLA in healthy donors. Study outcomes and limitations: Some V segments (TRBV6-2 and TRBV6-3 among them) were excluded as indistinguishable. TCR beta sequences numbering some 17,000 were associated with HLA alleles at 0.05 false discovery rate in a later analysis.

A multiplex PCR was run with 60 Vbeta primers and 13 Jbeta primers. Sequencing was performed with immunoSEQ multiplex PCR; in TCRdb, only in-frame clones are kept and a portion is missing. The sample lists about 140,000 clones, approximately 83% occurring once. The genes are TRBV7-2 and TRBJ1-2; D might be TRBD1 (6 bases). The sequence was collected from a man between 40 and 49 years old in good health and CMV-seropositive. The source material was PBMCs. CDR3: CASSSSPTGSNYGYTF. The CDR3 coding sequence is TGTGCCAGCAGCTCAAGTCCGACAGGATCTAACTATGGCTACACCTTC.